The 13 T cell receptor beta chains given below trace back to one sample, sequenced in a study of control samples from healthy donors and cancer patients. Profiled with immunoSEQ multiplex PCR; TCRdb holds only in-frame clones, not every one. The repertoire holds approximately 120,000 clones, with more than 85% as singletons. Sequencing input: blood. These receptors came from a woman aged 50 to 60 in good health.

The V gene is TRBV4-3, the J gene TRBJ2-7; possible D gene TRBD2, 5 bases. The J call is doubtful: the DNA matches TRBJ2-1 better. The CDR3 consists of 16 residues. Germline V gene lookup returns CDR1 LGHNA and CDR2 YSLEER. The CDR3 nucleotides read TGCGCCAGCAGCCAGGAGGTCGGCTACCCAGGACCTGAGCAGTTCTTC. Translating it yields CASSQEVGYPGPEQFF.

The CDR3 DNA follows: TGTGCCAGCTCACCCACCCCCGGAGGCTACACCTTC. Translating it yields CASSPTPGGYTF. V and J are TRBV18 and TRBJ1-2; D gene ambiguous. CDR1 is KGHSH, CDR2 LQKENI, per germline. The CDR3 contains 12 residues. Trimming shortened V by 3 bases and J by 8 bases, and 10 bases separated the two germline ends.

This rearrangement joins TRBV27 to TRBJ2-7; 8 bases line up with TRBD1. The CDR3 has 17 amino acids. J was trimmed by 0 bases and V by 6 bases; bases with no gene match: 13. CDR1 is MNHEY, CDR2 SMNVEV, per germline (reference sequence). The CDR3 region has the DNA TGTGCCAGCAGCCCAACTGGGTACAGGGGGAGCTCCTACGAGCAGTACGTC. It translates to CASSPTGYRGSSYEQYV.

The chain is built from TRBV4-3 and TRBJ2-1; D is perhaps TRBD2 (6 bases). This CDR3 region has 16 residues. V was trimmed by 3 bases and J by 0 bases, leaving 12 bases between them. Germline assignment: CDR1 LGHNA and CDR2 YSLEER. Here the CDR3 reads CASSQEGPSSYNEQFF. In DNA, the CDR3 is TGCGCCAGCAGCCAGGAGGGGCCCAGCTCCTACAATGAGCAGTTCTTC.

The chain recombines TRBV3-1 (or the pseudogene TRBV3-2) with TRBJ2-5; no clear D. The V end was cut by 0 bases, the J end by 5 bases, with 7 bases between. There are 13 residues in the CDR3. The V gene's germline CDR1 is LGHDT and CDR2 YNNKEL (reference sequence). The CDR3 spells CASSQDPGETQYF. The CDR3 nucleotides are TGTGCCAGCAGCCAAGACCCTGGGGAGACCCAGTACTTC.

The CDR3 bases are TGTGCCAGCAGCTCTGGACAGGCTGACAATGAGCAGTTCTTC. Protein sequence: CASSSGQADNEQFF. The V call is TRBV7-2, the J call TRBJ2-1; 7 bases map to TRBD1. Germline V CDR1 and CDR2: SGHTA, FQGNSA. The V and J ends lost 4 bases and 5 bases, in that order; junction bases with no gene match: 5. There are 14 residues in the CDR3.

V usage is TRBV5-4 and J usage is TRBJ2-5; 7 bases fit TRBD2. The CDR3 sequence is 13 residues long. V trimming: 6 bases; J trimming: 7 bases; junction bases outside the gene matches: 9. Per the germline V gene, CDR1 is SGHNT and CDR2 is YYREEE (reference sequence). The CDR3: CASTIGGKGTQYF. The CDR3 DNA reads TGTGCCAGCACGATCGGGGGGAAAGGGACCCAGTACTTC.

The chain is built from TRBV11-3 and TRBJ2-1, with TRBD2 identical over 11 bases. CDR1 and CDR2 (germline): SGHNT, YENEEA. This CDR3 is built from 19 residues. The V gene end was trimmed by 5 bases and the J gene end by 4 bases; junction bases not matched to a gene: 16. DNA of the CDR3: TGTGCCAGCAGCCCCGAGGGCACCACCCTAGCGGGGGGTTACAATGAGCAGTTCTTC. Residues: CASSPEGTTLAGGYNEQFF.

This clone was recorded once. V usage is TRBV3-1 (or the pseudogene TRBV3-2) and J usage is TRBJ2-5; a possible D gene is TRBD2 (6 bases). The germline CDR1 and CDR2 sequences are LGHDT and YNNKEL (reference sequence). The CDR3 runs to 17 residues. The germline V and J ends were trimmed by 1 base and 5 bases, with 20 bases remaining between them. The CDR3, as DNA: TGTGCCAGCAGCCAAGGGGGACTGGACTGCCGTCGGGAGACCCAGTACTTC. Amino acids: CASSQGGLDCRRETQYF.

This sequence joins TRBV4-1 and TRBJ2-7; perhaps D is TRBD1 or TRBD2 (5 bases each). V lost 5 bases, J lost 7 bases, and 21 bases lay in between. This CDR3 has 15 amino acids. Germline V lookup: CDR1 MGHRA, CDR2 YSYEKL. The CDR3 reads CASSRGTLLPGEQYF. DNA of the CDR3: TGCGCCAGCAGCAGAGGGACCCTTCTTCCGGGGGAGCAGTACTTC.

Only one count was recorded for this clone. The chain employs TRBV7-2 and TRBJ2-5; D gene uncertain. The CDR3 covers 14 residues. Germline V lookup: CDR1 SGHTA, CDR2 FQGNSA. Between the trimmed V and J ends, which lost 0 bases and 5 bases, there was a span of 10 bases. The CDR3 nucleotides are TGTGCCAGCAGCTTAGCGCTTCGTTCGGAGACCCAGTACTTC. This gives the protein CASSLALRSETQYF.

The chain joins TRBV6-5 to TRBJ2-2; unclear D gene. Germline CDR1 is MNHEY and CDR2 is SVGAGI. V was shortened by 4 bases and J by 7 bases, with 10 bases between the two germline ends. The CDR3 loop spans 13 amino acids. This CDR3 reads CASSWSQGGELFF. The CDR3 region has the DNA TGTGCCAGCAGTTGGTCCCAAGGCGGGGAGCTGTTTTTT.

This chain uses TRBV7-9 with TRBJ2-1; D gene uncertain. Deletions cut 3 bases from V and 8 bases from J, with 5 bases between. CDR1 is SEHNR and CDR2 is FQNEAQ in the germline V gene (reference sequence). The CDR3 consists of 11 residues. CDR3 coding DNA: TGTGCCAGCAGCTTTTCGTATGAGCAGTTCTTC. It translates to CASSFSYEQFF.